This T cell receptor beta chain was recorded in a study of blood T cell repertoires in COVID-19. Study-level background: Whether acute or convalescent, the COVID-19 samples came from the United States, Italy and Spain. T cells, B-cell-depleted T cells, or PBMCs supplied cDNA or gDNA.

Trimming took 4 bases from V and 3 from J, leaving 12 bases between them. This CDR3 contains 14 residues. CDR1 is MNHEY and CDR2 is SMNVEV in the germline V gene (reference sequence). In this sample, this clone turned up once. Source study methods: It was from reference gene primer amplification that nucleated cell counts were estimated. Assay used: immunoSEQ multiplex PCR; TCRdb lists only in-frame clones, some missing. D and trimming were read from the DNA, whereas the V and J calls and clone size are those reported in that table. The sample includes 100,000 or so clones, about 91% of them seen just once.

The chain joins TRBV27 to TRBJ1-2, with D tentatively TRBD1 (6 bases). Sequences were obtained from peripheral blood. The source is a man over 45 with acute or convalescent COVID-19. CDR3 DNA sequence: TGTGCCAGCAGTTACTCCAGGGGACACTATGGCTACACCTTC. Its protein is CASSYSRGHYGYTF.